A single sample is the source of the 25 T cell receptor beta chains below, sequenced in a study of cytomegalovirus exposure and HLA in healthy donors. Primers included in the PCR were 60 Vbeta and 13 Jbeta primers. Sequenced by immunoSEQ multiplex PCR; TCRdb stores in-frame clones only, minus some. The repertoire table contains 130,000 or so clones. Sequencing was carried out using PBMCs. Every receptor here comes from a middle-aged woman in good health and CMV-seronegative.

The CDR3 region has the DNA TGTGCCAGCAGCCCCACAGGGTCCTACGAGCAGTACTTC. Translation gives CASSPTGSYEQYF. V and J are TRBV4-2 and TRBJ2-7; tentative D call: TRBD1 (6 bases). Trimming cost V 4 bases and J 1 base, with 8 bases left between them. CDR3 length: 13 residues. CDR1 and CDR2 (germline): LGHNA, YNFKEQ.

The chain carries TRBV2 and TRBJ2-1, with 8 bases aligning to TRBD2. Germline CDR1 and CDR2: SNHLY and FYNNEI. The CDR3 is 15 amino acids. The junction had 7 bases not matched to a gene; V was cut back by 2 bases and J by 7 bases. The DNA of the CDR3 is TGTGCCAGCAGTGAAATGGGACTAGTGTCAAATGAGCAGTTCTTC. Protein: CASSEMGLVSNEQFF.

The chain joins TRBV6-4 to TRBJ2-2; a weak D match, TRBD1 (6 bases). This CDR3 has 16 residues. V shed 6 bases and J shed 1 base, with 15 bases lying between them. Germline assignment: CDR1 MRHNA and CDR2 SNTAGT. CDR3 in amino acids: CASRGSGQWNTGELFF. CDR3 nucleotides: TGTGCCAGCAGAGGGTCGGGACAATGGAACACCGGGGAGCTGTTTTTT.

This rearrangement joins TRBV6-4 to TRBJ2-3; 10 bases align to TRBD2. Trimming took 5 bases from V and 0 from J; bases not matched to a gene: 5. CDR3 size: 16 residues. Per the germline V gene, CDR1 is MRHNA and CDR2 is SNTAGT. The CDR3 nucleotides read TGTGCCAGCAGTCCTGGACTAGCGGATAGCACAGATACGCAGTATTTT. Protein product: CASSPGLADSTDTQYF.

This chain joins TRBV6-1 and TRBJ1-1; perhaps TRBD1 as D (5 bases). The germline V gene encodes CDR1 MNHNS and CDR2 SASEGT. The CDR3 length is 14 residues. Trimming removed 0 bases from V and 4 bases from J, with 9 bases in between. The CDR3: CASSEAWRGTEAFF. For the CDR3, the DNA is TGTGCCAGCAGTGAAGCGTGGAGGGGCACTGAAGCTTTCTTT.

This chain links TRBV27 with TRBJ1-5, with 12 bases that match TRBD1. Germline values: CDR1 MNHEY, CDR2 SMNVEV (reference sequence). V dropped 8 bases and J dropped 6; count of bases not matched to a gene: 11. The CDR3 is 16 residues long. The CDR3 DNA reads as TGTGCCAGCCCCCGGGGGGGACAGGGGGCAGGTCAGCCCCAGCATTTT. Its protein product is CASPRGGQGAGQPQHF.

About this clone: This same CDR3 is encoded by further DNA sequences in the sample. The CDR3 nucleotides are TGCGCCAGCAGCTTAGGGGACACCGGGGAGCTGTTTTTT. This encodes CASSLGDTGELFF. This chain links TRBV5-1 with TRBJ2-2, with D possibly being TRBD1 (5 bases). This CDR3 has 13 amino acids. V lost 2 bases, J lost 3 bases, and 5 bases lay in between. Germline V gene lookup returns CDR1 SGHRS and CDR2 YFSETQ.

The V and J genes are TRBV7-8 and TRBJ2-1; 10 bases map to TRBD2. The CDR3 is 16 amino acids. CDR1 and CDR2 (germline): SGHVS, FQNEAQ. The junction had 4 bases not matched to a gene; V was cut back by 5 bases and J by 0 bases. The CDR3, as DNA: TGTGCCAGCAGCGCGTCTAGCGGGAGCTCCTACAATGAGCAGTTCTTC. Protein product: CASSASSGSSYNEQFF. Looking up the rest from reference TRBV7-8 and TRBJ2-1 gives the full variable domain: GAGVSQSPRYKVAKRGQDVALRCDPISGHVSLFWYQQALGQGPEFLTYFQNEAQLDKSGLPSDRFFAERPEGSVSTLKIQRTQQEDSAVYLCASSASSGSSYNEQFFGPGTRLTVL.

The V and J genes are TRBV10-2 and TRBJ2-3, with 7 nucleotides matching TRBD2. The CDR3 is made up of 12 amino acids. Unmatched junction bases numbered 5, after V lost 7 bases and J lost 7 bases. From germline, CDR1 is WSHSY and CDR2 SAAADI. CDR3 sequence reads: CASNQGGNTQYF. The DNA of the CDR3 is TGCGCCAGCAACCAGGGAGGGAATACGCAGTATTTT.

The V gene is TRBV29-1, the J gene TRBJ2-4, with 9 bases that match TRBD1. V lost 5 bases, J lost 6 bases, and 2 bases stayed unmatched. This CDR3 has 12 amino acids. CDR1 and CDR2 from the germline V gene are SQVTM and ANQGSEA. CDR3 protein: CSVPDRGNIQYF. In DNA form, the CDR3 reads TGCAGCGTTCCGGACAGGGGAAACATTCAGTACTTC.

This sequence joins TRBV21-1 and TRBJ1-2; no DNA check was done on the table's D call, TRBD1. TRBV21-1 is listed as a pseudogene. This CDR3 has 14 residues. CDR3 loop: CAGTKQGAGYGYTF. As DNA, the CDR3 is TGTGCCGGGACAAAACAGGGGGCCGGCTATGGCTACACCTTC.

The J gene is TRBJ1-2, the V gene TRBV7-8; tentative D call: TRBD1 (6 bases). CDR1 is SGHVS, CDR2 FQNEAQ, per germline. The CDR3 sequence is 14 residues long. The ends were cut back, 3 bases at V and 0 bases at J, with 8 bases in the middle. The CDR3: CASSFGQTNYGYTF. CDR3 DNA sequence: TGTGCCAGCAGCTTCGGACAGACTAACTATGGCTACACCTTC.

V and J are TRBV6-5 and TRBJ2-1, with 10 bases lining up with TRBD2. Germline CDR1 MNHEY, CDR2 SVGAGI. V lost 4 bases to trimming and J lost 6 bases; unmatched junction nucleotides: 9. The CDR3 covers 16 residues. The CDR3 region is CASSFIAGGQRNEQFF. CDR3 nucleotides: TGTGCCAGCAGTTTTATAGCGGGGGGACAGCGCAATGAGCAGTTCTTC.

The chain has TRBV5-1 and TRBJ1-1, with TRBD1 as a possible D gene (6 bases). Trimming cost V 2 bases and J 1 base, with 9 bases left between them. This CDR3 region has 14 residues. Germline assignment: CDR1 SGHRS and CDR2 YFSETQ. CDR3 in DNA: TGCGCCAGCAGCTTCGGACAGCCGAACACTGAAGCTTTCTTT. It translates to CASSFGQPNTEAFF. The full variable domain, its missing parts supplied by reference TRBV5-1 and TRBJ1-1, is KAGVTQTPRYLIKTRGQQVTLSCSPISGHRSVSWYQQTPGQGLQFLFEYFSETQRNKGNFPGRFSGRQFSNSRSEMNVSTLELGDSALYLCASSFGQPNTEAFFGQGTRLTVV.

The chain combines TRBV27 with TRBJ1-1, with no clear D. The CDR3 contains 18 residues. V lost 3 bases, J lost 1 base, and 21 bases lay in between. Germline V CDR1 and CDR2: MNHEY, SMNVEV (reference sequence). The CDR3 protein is CASSFSHPATEKNTEAFF. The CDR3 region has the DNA TGTGCCAGCAGTTTTTCCCACCCGGCCACAGAGAAGAACACTGAAGCTTTCTTT.

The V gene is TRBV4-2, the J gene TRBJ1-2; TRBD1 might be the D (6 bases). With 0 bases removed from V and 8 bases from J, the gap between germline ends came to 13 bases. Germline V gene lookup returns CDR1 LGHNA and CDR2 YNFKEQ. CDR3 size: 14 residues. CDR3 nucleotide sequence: TGTGCCAGCAGCCAAGAAACGGGGGGCCGAGGCTACACCTTC. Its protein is CASSQETGGRGYTF.

The CDR3 spells CASKGALSSYEQYF. The CDR3 DNA reads TGTGCCAGCAAGGGGGCGCTTTCCTCCTACGAGCAGTACTTC. The rearrangement links TRBV7-2 to TRBJ2-7; TRBD1 aligns across 7 bases. V was clipped by 7 bases and J by 0 bases; unmatched bases: 6. Germline V gives CDR1 SGHTA, CDR2 FQGNSA. The CDR3 sequence is 14 residues long.

The DNA for the CDR3 is TGTGCCAGCAGCCAGCCAAAGGACACCCTCCCGAGCACTGAAGCTTTCTTT. As protein: CASSQPKDTLPSTEAFF. The J gene is TRBJ1-1, the V gene TRBV14; TRBD1 might be the D (5 bases). The germline gives CDR1 SGHDN, CDR2 FVKESK. V was trimmed by 3 bases and J by 4 bases, leaving 21 bases between them. The CDR3 has 17 amino acids.

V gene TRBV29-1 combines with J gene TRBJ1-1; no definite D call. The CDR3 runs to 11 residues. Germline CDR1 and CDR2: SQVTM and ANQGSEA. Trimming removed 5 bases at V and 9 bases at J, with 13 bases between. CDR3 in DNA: TGCAGCGTTAGAACCCGGGTCCAAGCTTTCTTT. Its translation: CSVRTRVQAFF.

The CDR3 sequence is CASSPWMGTGEEKLFF. The CDR3 bases are TGTGCCAGCTCACCTTGGATGGGGACAGGGGAAGAAAAACTGTTTTTT. J is TRBJ1-4 and V is TRBV18, with 10 positions matching TRBD1. This CDR3 comprises 16 residues. Per germline, CDR1 KGHSH and CDR2 LQKENI. J gave up 8 bases and V 3 bases, and 9 bases lay outside the gene matches.

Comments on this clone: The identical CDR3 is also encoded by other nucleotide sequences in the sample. Here the CDR3 DNA reads TGTGCCAGCAGCCTCCAAGAGACCCAGTACTTC. Protein: CASSLQETQYF. The chain links TRBV11-2 to TRBJ2-5; D is ambiguous. Trimming stripped 5 bases from V and 1 base from J, with 2 bases between. CDR1 SGHAT and CDR2 FQNNGV come from the germline V gene. CDR3 length equals 11 residues.

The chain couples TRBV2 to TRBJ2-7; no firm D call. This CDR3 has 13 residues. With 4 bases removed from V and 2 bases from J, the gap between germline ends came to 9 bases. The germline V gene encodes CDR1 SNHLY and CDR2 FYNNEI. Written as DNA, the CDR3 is TGTGCCAGCAGTGGACTGACCCCCTACGAGCAGTACGTC. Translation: CASSGLTPYEQYV.

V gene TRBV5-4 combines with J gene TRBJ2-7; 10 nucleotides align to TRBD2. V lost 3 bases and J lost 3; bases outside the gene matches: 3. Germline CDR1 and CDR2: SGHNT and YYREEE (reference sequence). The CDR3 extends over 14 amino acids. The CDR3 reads CASSSIAGGYEQYF. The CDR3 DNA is TGTGCCAGCAGCTCCATAGCGGGGGGCTACGAGCAGTACTTC.

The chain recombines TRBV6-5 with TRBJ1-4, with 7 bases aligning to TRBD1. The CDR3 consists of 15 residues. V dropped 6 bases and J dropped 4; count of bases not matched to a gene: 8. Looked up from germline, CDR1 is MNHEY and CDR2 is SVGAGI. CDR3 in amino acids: CASSRYRGLNEKLFF. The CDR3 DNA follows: TGTGCCAGCAGCCGCTACAGGGGTCTTAATGAAAAACTGTTTTTT.

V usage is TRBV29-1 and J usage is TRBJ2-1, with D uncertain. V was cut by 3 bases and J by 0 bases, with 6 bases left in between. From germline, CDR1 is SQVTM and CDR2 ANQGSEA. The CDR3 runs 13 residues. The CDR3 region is CSVERSSYNEQFF. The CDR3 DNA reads TGCAGCGTTGAGCGGAGCTCCTACAATGAGCAGTTCTTC.